The clone carrying this T cell receptor beta chain was counted only a few times. Its specificity is unknown. Indicated time point: newly diagnosed GD, antithyroid drugs for less than 3 months. TCR sequences were obtained from RNA taken from PBMCs. To make TCR beta libraries, researchers used iRepertoire HTBI primers and Arm-PCR of CDR3 regions. TCRdb re-derived calls from the multiplex PCR reads in MiXCR, one entry per CDR3 protein. The table includes about 540,000 distinct CDR3 sequences, roughly 13% detected once. The data belong to a study of regulatory T cells in long-lasting Graves disease. Notes on the study in general: Persistent-disease Graves' patients showed less TCR diversity than new cases. Exclusively peripheral blood, rather than thyroid tissue, was studied.

Per germline, CDR1 ENHRY and CDR2 SYGVKD. J lost 4 bases, V lost 7 bases, and 9 bases had no gene match. This CDR3 is 15 amino acids long. This same sample was also taken into another study, of T cells in Graves' hyperthyroidism and ophthalmopathy. From that second work: The model identified upcoming ophthalmopathy a median approximately 6.5 months ahead of onset.

Sequences were derived from peripheral blood mononuclear cells (PBMCs), sampled at new diagnosis, from a patient treated with antithyroid drugs. This chain links TRBV10-3 with TRBJ2-1, with 8 nucleotides matching TRBD2. The clonotype was recovered from a man aged 30 to 39 with Graves disease. Written as DNA, the CDR3 is TGTGCCATCAAACAGCAAGCGGGAGAGTACAATGAGCAGTTCTTC. Protein sequence: CAIKQQAGEYNEQFF.